This T cell receptor beta chain is from a study of blood T cell repertoires in COVID-19 (dated by TCRdb to about 2020). Study-level background: Collaborator samples came from the United States, Italy and Spain and covered acute and convalescent phases of COVID-19. The material from the prospective study consisted of cDNA or gDNA derived from T cells, B-cell-depleted T cells, or PBMCs. Subjects who had been exposed to COVID-19, were actively infected with it, or had recovered from it provided the deeply sampled blood TCRbeta repertoires that made up the dataset. A freely available public database, intended as a resource for researchers studying the immune response to SARS-CoV-2, is where the repertoires were released. Samples were obtained from the ongoing ImmuneRACE study (first 160 participants) and from 950 to 1,500 subjects provided by 6 global collaborators. The sample metadata nearly always contained a de-identified subject ID, COVID-19 status, age in years and sex. Where available, HLA class I and class II types were taken from metadata supplied by the sample provider and were not determined by assay-based typing. The research as a whole found: How much clinical and demographic metadata was included differed by source and by participant, and the metadata was provided uncurated.

The collaborating institutions used their own protocols to collect whole blood in K2EDTA tubes. For TCRbeta analysis, collaborators shipped samples in one of three forms: frozen whole blood, isolated PBMCs, or DNA extracted from either of those sample types. This clone was seen a handful of times. Its antigen has not been determined. Base qualities are not provided; no much larger clone lies one nucleotide away. TCRbeta CDR3 regions were amplified from genomic DNA by means of the immunoSEQ Assay, a bias-controlled multiplex PCR. As for how the authors treated the data: Nucleated cell counts per sample were estimated from amplification of reference gene primers within the assay. To quantify the absolute abundance of each unique TCRbeta CDR3 rearrangement, sequence reads were collapsed and filtered. For each sample, productive Simpson clonality was calculated as the square root of Simpson's diversity index over productive rearrangements. TCRdb took this table from immuneACCESS and kept in-frame rearrangements with V and J called. Such tables lack part of the clones; where checked against another copy, unresolved V genes explain under half of the gap, and the rest is unexplained. D and trimming come from the DNA, and the V and J calls and clone size come from that table. This sample gives approximately 250,000 clones in total; more than 80% of them show up just once. The ten biggest clones cover less than 6.5% of the sample.

As encoded in the germline V gene, CDR1 is MNHEY while CDR2 is SVGAGI. From its cysteine to its phenylalanine, the CDR3 spans 14 amino acids. The sequence is cut down to CDR3 DNA, 42 bases in frame from base 1. V lost 7 bases and J lost 7 bases, and the count of bases not matched to a germline gene is 9. This sequence was found in a human donor in a cohort sampled during active COVID-19. The specimen sequenced was peripheral blood. The V gene is TRBV6-5 and the J gene is TRBJ1-5; 8 junctional bases match TRBD1. The DNA sequence reads TGTGCCAGCACCCGACAGGGGTCCGGGCAGCCCCAGCATTTT. This is translated as CASTRQGSGQPQHF.